The clone carrying this TCR beta chain was counted ten times or more. Its antigen is as yet unknown. This CDR3 is built from 17 residues. Per the germline V gene, CDR1 is MNHNS and CDR2 is SASEGT. Germline trimming cut 2 bases from V and 5 bases from J; bases unmatched to any gene: 11. These data originate in a study of T cells after posttransplantation cyclophosphamide. Study-level findings and limits: Blood and skin or GI T cell repertoires showed limited TRB overlap. Later blood repertoires were often dominated by clones from the donor CD8+ memory compartment.

The repertoire was sequenced with immunoSEQ multiplex PCR; TCRdb's copy has only in-frame clones and lacks some. This record lists 44,000 or so clones, none seen once only, and the top ten clones contain about 2.2%. This receptor was taken from a man aged 35-49 years in good health, CMV-negative, and a related stem cell transplant donor. Sequencing was carried out using PBMCs. This chain connects TRBV6-1 to TRBJ2-2, with 7 bases identical to TRBD1. The CDR3 coding sequence is TGTGCCAGCAGTGAATCCATCGTGGGACAGTCTACCGGGGAGCTGTTTTTT. This translates into CASSESIVGQSTGELFF.